Detailed here is one T cell receptor (beta chain). The antigen is undetermined. Generated by immunoSEQ multiplex PCR, the TCRdb table keeps only in-frame clones and is missing some. The sample consists of about 100,000 clones, 85% to 95% of them appearing once. The data are from a study of siplizumab effects on memory and regulatory T cells. Study-wide results and limits: Naive T cells seemed more diverse than memory cells and seemed major alloresponse contributors. Mappable alloreactive CD4+ clones were on average around 69% Treg-derived with siplizumab, approximately 26% in controls. The majority of clones, roughly 75-95% of proliferating CD4+ or CD8+ clones, lacked an assignable naive or memory phenotype.

The receptor was isolated from a human donor in good health. Sequenced: non-Treg CD4+ T cells sorted from blood.

The CDR3 nucleotides read TGTGCCAGCAGCTTTCCCGGACAGTCATGGAACTACGAGCAGTACTTC. Encoded protein: CASSFPGQSWNYEQYF. The chain recombines TRBV11-2 with TRBJ2-7, with a possible D match to TRBD1 (6 bases). V lost 3 bases, J lost 3 bases, and 18 bases lay in between. The CDR3 loop spans 16 amino acids. Germline CDR1 is SGHAT and CDR2 is FQNNGV.